This entry lists 18 T cell receptor beta chains sequenced from one sample in a study of T-cell reconstitution after alpha-beta-depleted transplantation in children. As it was prepared, the TCRbeta library received unique molecular identifiers. TCRdb re-derived calls from the PCR reads in MiXCR, one entry per CDR3 protein. The repertoire holds about 610,000 distinct CDR3 sequences, roughly a tenth seen once, with less than 4.5% in the top ten. Sequencing was performed on PBMCs from the stem cell graft donor, taken from the stem cell graft. Receptors originate from a human donor who donated a stem cell graft to a child with acute myeloid leukemia.

This clonotype was counted a few times. The rearrangement links TRBV20-1 to TRBJ1-2, with D unclear. The CDR3 loop spans 12 amino acids. Deletions cut 0 bases from V and 8 bases from J, with 10 bases between. The germline V gene has CDR1 DFQATT and CDR2 SNEGSKA (reference sequence). The CDR3, as DNA: TGCAGTGCTAGAGATGACGGAGACGGCTACACCTTC. Its protein product is CSARDDGDGYTF.

Here the CDR3 DNA reads TGTGCCAGCTGGTCTACGGGTGAGCAGTTCTTC. It is translated as CASWSTGEQFF. The chain has TRBV28 and TRBJ2-1; D remains ambiguous. V was clipped by 8 bases and J by 9 bases, with 11 bases between them. Germline lookup yields CDR1 MDHEN and CDR2 SYDVKM. This CDR3 is 11 amino acids long.

V gene TRBV18 combines with J gene TRBJ2-3; a weak D match, TRBD2 (5 bases). The CDR3 runs 14 residues. Between the trimmed V and J ends, which lost 6 bases and 4 bases, there was a span of 14 bases. The V gene's germline CDR1 is KGHSH and CDR2 LQKENI. CDR3 DNA sequence: TGTGCCAGCTCCCCCCCGGGATTGGCAGATACGCAGTATTTT. Its translation is CASSPPGLADTQYF.

This clonotype was detected a few times. V and J are TRBV5-1 and TRBJ2-1; TRBD2 might be the D (6 bases). The CDR3 covers 16 residues. Deletions cut 2 bases from V and 4 bases from J, with 16 bases between. Germline CDR1 SGHRS, CDR2 YFSETQ. The DNA of the CDR3 is TGCGCCAGCAGCTTTGCCTCGGCTAGCGCATACAATGAGCAGTTCTTC. Amino acids: CASSFASASAYNEQFF.

The sample holds a few counts of this clonotype. The V gene is TRBV6-2 or TRBV6-3, the J gene TRBJ1-6, with a tentative D call TRBD1 (6 bases). Germline values: CDR1 MNHEY, CDR2 SVGEGT. This CDR3 has 18 residues. The ends were cut back, 7 bases at V and 0 bases at J, with 19 bases in the middle. The DNA of the CDR3 is TGTGCCAGCACCCAGTGGTCAGGGGCAAGCTCCTATAATTCACCCCTCCACTTT. The encoded protein is CASTQWSGASSYNSPLHF.

This chain joins TRBV7-9 and TRBJ2-2, with TRBD2 as a possible D gene (6 bases). This CDR3 contains 16 residues. Germline V gives CDR1 SEHNR, CDR2 FQNEAQ (reference sequence). Trimming took 5 bases from V and 2 from J, leaving 15 bases between them. Here the CDR3 DNA reads TGTGCCAGCAGCGAACCAACGGGGACTAACACCGGGGAGCTGTTTTTT. This sequence encodes CASSEPTGTNTGELFF.

This clonotype appeared many times. This chain joins TRBV10-2 and TRBJ2-1; 9 bases align to TRBD2. Trimming took 7 bases from V and 6 from J; bases not matched to a gene: 4. In germline, CDR1 is WSHSY, CDR2 SAAADI. The CDR3 extends over 13 amino acids. CDR3 protein: CASKLAGPNEQFF. CDR3 coding DNA: TGCGCCAGCAAACTAGCGGGCCCCAATGAGCAGTTCTTC.

The chain couples TRBV28 to TRBJ1-2; possible D gene TRBD1, 5 bases. The CDR3 length is 12 residues. Germline assignment: CDR1 MDHEN and CDR2 SYDVKM. Trimming took off 9 bases at V and 2 bases at J, with 10 bases between the two ends. The CDR3: CASGTENYGYTF. CDR3 nucleotide sequence: TGTGCCAGTGGGACGGAAAACTATGGCTACACCTTC.

This clonotype appeared many times. The chain couples TRBV20-1 to TRBJ1-5, with D hard to call. V was shortened by 3 bases and J by 4 bases, with 13 bases between the two germline ends. Germline CDR1 is DFQATT and CDR2 is SNEGSKA (reference sequence). The CDR3 runs 14 residues. DNA for the CDR3: TGCAGTGCTAGCGACCAGGCCACGAATCAGCCCCAGCATTTT. Residues: CSASDQATNQPQHF.

The V and J genes are TRBV7-8 and TRBJ2-3; D might be TRBD2 (5 bases). The germline gives CDR1 SGHVS, CDR2 FQNEAQ. This CDR3 region has 16 residues. The V end was cut by 5 bases, the J end by 2 bases, with 17 bases between. The CDR3: CASSPPEVGITDTQYF. In DNA form, the CDR3 reads TGTGCCAGCAGCCCCCCAGAGGTCGGGATCACAGATACGCAGTATTTT.

In this sample, this clonotype turned up many times. The V gene is TRBV10-3, the J gene TRBJ2-1, with D possibly matching TRBD1 (6 bases). The V and J ends lost 6 bases and 5 bases respectively, with 17 bases between them. Per germline, CDR1 ENHRY and CDR2 SYGVKD. CDR3 size: 15 residues. This chain's CDR3 is CAIRPAGAENNEQFF. CDR3 bases: TGTGCCATCAGGCCCGCAGGGGCGGAGAACAATGAGCAGTTCTTC.

About this clonotype: This sequence may be a read error, since a much larger clone differs from it by one base. This rearrangement joins TRBV12-3 or TRBV12-4 to TRBJ2-5, with D tentatively TRBD2 (5 bases). This CDR3 comprises 14 residues. DNA for the CDR3: TGTACCAGCAGTCCAGAAATTGGCGGGGAGACCCAGTACTTC. Translated, it gives CTSSPEIGGETQYF.

The chain couples TRBV4-2 to TRBJ1-5; a possible D gene is TRBD1 (5 bases). Trimming took off 0 bases at V and 6 bases at J, with 15 bases between the two ends. Germline-derived CDR1 and CDR2 are LGHNA and YNFKEQ. The CDR3 covers 16 residues. Here the CDR3 DNA reads TGTGCCAGCAGCCAAGATGGGGGGAGGGCAGGTCAGCCCCAGCATTTT. This gives the protein CASSQDGGRAGQPQHF.

This clonotype was detected ten times or more. This sequence joins TRBV12-3 or TRBV12-4 and TRBJ1-1; possible D gene TRBD1, 6 bases. The CDR3 has 13 amino acids. Between the trimmed V and J ends, which lost 5 bases and 7 bases, there was a span of 14 bases. The CDR3 is CASSTVEGGEAFF. Written as DNA, the CDR3 is TGTGCCAGCAGTACTGTCGAGGGGGGTGAAGCTTTCTTT.

CDR3 nucleotide sequence: TGCAGTGCTAGAGACCTCACCCTGGGAGGGTTCAGCAATCAGCCCCAGCATTTT. Translation: CSARDLTLGGFSNQPQHF. The chain employs TRBV20-1 and TRBJ1-5; unclear D gene. V lost 0 bases and J 1 base, leaving 19 bases between the germline ends. This CDR3 has 18 residues. Germline V lookup: CDR1 DFQATT, CDR2 SNEGSKA (reference sequence).

This clonotype has a handful of counts. The V gene is TRBV4-1, the J gene TRBJ1-1; 9 bases are shared with TRBD1. The CDR3 runs to 13 residues. The germline CDR1 and CDR2 sequences are MGHRA and YSYEKL. Losses at the gene ends were 6 bases for V and 5 bases for J; bases not matched to a gene: 4. The CDR3 nucleotides are TGCGCCAGCAGGGGACAGGGAATAACTGAAGCTTTCTTT. This encodes CASRGQGITEAFF.

The CDR3 coding sequence is TGTGCCAGCTCACCACCGGAGGGGAGCACAGATACGCAGTATTTT. Protein product: CASSPPEGSTDTQYF. The V gene is TRBV18, the J gene TRBJ2-3; tentatively, D is TRBD2 (6 bases). Germline CDR1 reads KGHSH; CDR2 reads LQKENI. V shed 0 bases and J shed 0 bases, with 7 bases lying between them. CDR3 length equals 15 residues.

This clonotype has only a few counts. The chain carries TRBV20-1 and TRBJ2-7, with 11 positions matching TRBD2. V lost 2 bases and J lost 5; bases outside the gene matches: 14. This CDR3 is 17 amino acids long. Germline values: CDR1 DFQATT, CDR2 SNEGSKA (reference sequence). CDR3 protein: CSARKGPLSGRANEQYF. The DNA of the CDR3 is TGCAGTGCTAGAAAAGGGCCCCTTAGCGGGAGGGCCAACGAGCAGTACTTC.